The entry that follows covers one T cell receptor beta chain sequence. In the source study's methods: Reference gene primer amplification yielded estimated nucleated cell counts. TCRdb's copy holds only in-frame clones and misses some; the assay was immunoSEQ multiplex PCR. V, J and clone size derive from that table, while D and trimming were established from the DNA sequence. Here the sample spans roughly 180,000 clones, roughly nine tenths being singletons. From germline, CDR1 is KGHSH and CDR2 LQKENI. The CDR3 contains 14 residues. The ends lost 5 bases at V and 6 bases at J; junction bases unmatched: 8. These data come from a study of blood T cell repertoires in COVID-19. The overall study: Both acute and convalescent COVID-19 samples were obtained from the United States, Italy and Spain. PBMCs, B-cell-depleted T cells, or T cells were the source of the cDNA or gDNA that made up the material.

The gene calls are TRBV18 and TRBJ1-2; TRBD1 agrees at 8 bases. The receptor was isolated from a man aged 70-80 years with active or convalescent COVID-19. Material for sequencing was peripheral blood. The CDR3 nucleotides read TGTGCCAGCTCAACCAGGGGGCGGCTCGATGGCTACACCTTC. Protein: CASSTRGRLDGYTF.